Listed below are T cell receptor beta chains from one sample, sequenced in a study of blood T cell repertoires in COVID-19. Measured with immunoSEQ multiplex PCR; TCRdb has only the in-frame clones, and not every one. The sample yields more than 200,000 clones, approximately 85% seen once. The sequenced material came from peripheral blood. The receptors come from a human donor in a cohort sampled during active COVID-19. The CDR3 runs from the conserved cysteine through the conserved F or W. D genes are given only for firm matches. Size is stated for part of the rows, as once, few or many counts, or as a class when the clone is expanded.

d_gene: NA
abundance: NA
v_gene: TRBV27
CDR3aa: CASGISGANVLTF

d_gene: TRBD1
abundance: NA
v_gene: TRBV9
CDR3aa: CASSPGQGAGTEAFF

d_gene: TRBD1
abundance: NA
v_gene: TRBV30
CDR3aa: CAWSSDRGRYEQYF

d_gene: NA
abundance: NA
v_gene: TRBV19
CDR3aa: CASTGRWGQEESTEAFF

d_gene: NA
abundance: few
v_gene: TRBV6-5
CDR3aa: CASSSQVAGDGNTIYF

d_gene: TRBD1
abundance: NA
v_gene: TRBV7-8
CDR3aa: CASSLDRGYGYTF

d_gene: NA
abundance: NA
v_gene: TRBV28
CDR3aa: CASSYGEAGTGELFF

d_gene: TRBD2
abundance: NA
v_gene: TRBV4-1
CDR3aa: CASSQHGGAYEQYF

d_gene: NA
abundance: NA
v_gene: TRBV27
CDR3aa: CASSWPGSTEAFF

d_gene: NA
abundance: NA
v_gene: TRBV18
CDR3aa: CATPTYEQYF

d_gene: TRBD1
abundance: NA
v_gene: TRBV30
CDR3aa: CAWSSTGIEQYF

d_gene: NA
abundance: NA
v_gene: TRBV30
CDR3aa: CAWSPGYGYTF

d_gene: TRBD2
abundance: NA
v_gene: TRBV6-4
CDR3aa: CASSDSTSGNNEQFF

d_gene: TRBD1
abundance: NA
v_gene: TRBV28
CDR3aa: CASSTRDRGRAFF

d_gene: NA
abundance: once
v_gene: TRBV15
CDR3aa: CATSRNRVLGNTIYF

d_gene: TRBD2
abundance: NA
v_gene: TRBV5-1
CDR3aa: CASSLPGRAYEQYF

d_gene: NA
abundance: few
v_gene: TRBV30
CDR3aa: CAWESSGVNQPQHF

d_gene: NA
abundance: NA
v_gene: TRBV6-5
CDR3aa: CASSYSSGVSVQYF

d_gene: TRBD2
abundance: NA
v_gene: TRBV5-1
CDR3aa: CASSFPSGGANTGELFF

d_gene: NA
abundance: NA
v_gene: TRBV7-9
CDR3aa: CASSPGGANEKLFF

d_gene: NA
abundance: NA
v_gene: TRBV24-1
CDR3aa: CATSVGPGGTQYF

d_gene: TRBD2
abundance: once
v_gene: TRBV6-5
CDR3aa: CASRTSGTDTQYF

d_gene: NA
abundance: NA
v_gene: TRBV6-2/TRBV6-3
CDR3aa: CASSLVQNYEQYF

d_gene: NA
abundance: NA
v_gene: TRBV7-2
CDR3aa: CASSPTTGNSPLHF

d_gene: TRBD1
abundance: few
v_gene: TRBV7-2
CDR3aa: CASSFDRGLDTQYF

d_gene: NA
abundance: NA
v_gene: TRBV21-1
CDR3aa: CASSKGGRSYEQYF

d_gene: NA
abundance: once
v_gene: TRBV14
CDR3aa: CASSRSGGSPLHF

d_gene: TRBD1
abundance: NA
v_gene: TRBV27
CDR3aa: CASSLAGQGVSGANVLTF

d_gene: TRBD1
abundance: NA
v_gene: TRBV3-1/TRBV3-2
CDR3aa: CASSQRDRESSPLHF

d_gene: NA
abundance: NA
v_gene: TRBV7-9
CDR3aa: CASSSPGTLYEQYF

d_gene: NA
abundance: NA
v_gene: TRBV12-3/TRBV12-4
CDR3aa: CASSFVREYGYTF

d_gene: TRBD1
abundance: NA
v_gene: TRBV3-1/TRBV3-2
CDR3aa: CASSPGQASSGNTIYF

d_gene: TRBD2
abundance: NA
v_gene: TRBV7-9
CDR3aa: CASSPTPVTSAVGYEQYF

d_gene: TRBD2
abundance: NA
v_gene: TRBV6-6
CDR3aa: CASSYGRGGYEQYF

d_gene: TRBD2
abundance: NA
v_gene: TRBV29-1
CDR3aa: CSVDDLRGGPVQETQYF

d_gene: NA
abundance: NA
v_gene: TRBV4-3
CDR3aa: CASSQKSGQTNYGYTF

d_gene: NA
abundance: NA
v_gene: TRBV19
CDR3aa: CASHTQGLNYGYTF

d_gene: NA
abundance: NA
v_gene: TRBV4-1
CDR3aa: CASSQGIQGTEAFF

d_gene: NA
abundance: NA
v_gene: TRBV6-2/TRBV6-3
CDR3aa: CASSFRPERSTDTQYF

d_gene: NA
abundance: NA
v_gene: TRBV25-1
CDR3aa: CASSEHLPGQSTDTQYF

d_gene: TRBD1
abundance: NA
v_gene: TRBV18
CDR3aa: CASSPPQAGGTEAFF

d_gene: NA
abundance: NA
v_gene: TRBV11-2
CDR3aa: CASSPDGGREKLFF

d_gene: TRBD1
abundance: NA
v_gene: TRBV4-1
CDR3aa: CASSQGGDRGREKAFF

d_gene: TRBD2
abundance: NA
v_gene: TRBV19
CDR3aa: CASSRGPGLADEQYF

d_gene: NA
abundance: few
v_gene: TRBV18
CDR3aa: CASSPSGKETQYF

d_gene: NA
abundance: few
v_gene: TRBV6-2/TRBV6-3
CDR3aa: CASSYFGGTEAFF

d_gene: NA
abundance: once
v_gene: TRBV7-2
CDR3aa: CASSLFTGAYEQYF

d_gene: NA
abundance: NA
v_gene: TRBV15
CDR3aa: CATSSQGPLYGYTF

d_gene: NA
abundance: NA
v_gene: TRBV27
CDR3aa: CASNLRGRLNTEAFF

d_gene: TRBD1
abundance: few
v_gene: TRBV6-2/TRBV6-3
CDR3aa: CASSYPDREGYTF

d_gene: NA
abundance: NA
v_gene: TRBV25-1
CDR3aa: CASSDRSTEAFF

d_gene: TRBD1
abundance: NA
v_gene: TRBV6-2/TRBV6-3
CDR3aa: CASSYSTGSEQYF

d_gene: TRBD1
abundance: NA
v_gene: TRBV7-3
CDR3aa: CASSFEGQGNTEAFF

d_gene: NA
abundance: NA
v_gene: TRBV12-3/TRBV12-4
CDR3aa: CASSPHGSEQYF

d_gene: NA
abundance: few
v_gene: TRBV19
CDR3aa: CASSIGEQINYNEQFF

d_gene: NA
abundance: NA
v_gene: TRBV7-9
CDR3aa: CASRNPRVRGYTF

d_gene: TRBD1
abundance: NA
v_gene: TRBV10-3
CDR3aa: CATLMGQGGGTEAFF

d_gene: TRBD1
abundance: NA
v_gene: TRBV11-2
CDR3aa: CASSTRTGGWTEAFF

d_gene: NA
abundance: once
v_gene: TRBV10-2
CDR3aa: CASSEIPGSPLHF

d_gene: NA
abundance: NA
v_gene: TRBV15
CDR3aa: CATSRDLVVAEAFF